The 30 T cell receptor beta chains below were found in one sample sequenced in a study of blood T cells in healthy people across ages. A J-beta primer mix and a sample-barcoded 5' primer were used in a second PCR of roughly 6 to 12 cycles. TCRdb reanalysed the 5' RACE reads using MiXCR and keeps one entry per CDR3 protein. The sample includes about 1.8 million distinct CDR3 sequences, around 48% seen only once; the top ten take roughly 2.1%. Sequencing was done on a sample of blood. These receptors originate from a woman aged 40 to 50 in good health.

This chain links TRBV20-1 with TRBJ2-7; D call uncertain. Germline values: CDR1 DFQATT, CDR2 SNEGSKA (reference sequence). V was pared by 3 bases and J by 4 bases, with 19 bases between. CDR3 length: 15 residues. In DNA form, the CDR3 reads TGCAGTGCTAGGGAGCGAGGACCACGGCCTTACGAGCAGTACTTC. It specifies CSARERGPRPYEQYF.

This chain joins TRBV5-1 and TRBJ2-4; 12 bases match TRBD2. The J call may be faulty, since TRBJ2-7 better matches the DNA end. CDR3 length: 15 residues. Germline V lookup: CDR1 SGHRS, CDR2 YFSETQ. The CDR3 DNA follows: TGCGCCAGCAGCCACGGGACTAGCGGGTACTACGAGCAGTACTTC. This sequence encodes CASSHGTSGYYEQYF.

V gene TRBV6-1 combines with J gene TRBJ1-4; perhaps TRBD1 as D (6 bases). Trimming stripped 4 bases from V and 6 bases from J, with 12 bases between. The CDR3 covers 14 residues. CDR1 and CDR2 (germline): MNHNS, SASEGT. CDR3 loop: CASSAQGGYEKLFF. CDR3 nucleotides: TGTGCCAGCAGTGCCCAAGGGGGTTATGAAAAACTGTTTTTT.

This chain joins TRBV28 and TRBJ2-3, with D unclear. Germline V lookup: CDR1 MDHEN, CDR2 SYDVKM. The CDR3 totals 14 residues. V was cut by 4 bases and J by 5 bases, with 13 bases left in between. In DNA, the CDR3 is TGTGCCAGCAGTTCCCCCTCTGTGGTAGATACGCAGTATTTT. Its translation is CASSSPSVVDTQYF.

The chain has TRBV7-9 and TRBJ2-7; 9 positions agree with TRBD2. The V and J ends lost 5 bases and 7 bases, in that order; junction bases with no gene match: 15. CDR1 SEHNR and CDR2 FQNEAQ come from the germline V gene (reference sequence). This CDR3 comprises 16 residues. The CDR3 is CASSRHGGGAGNEQYF. DNA for the CDR3: TGTGCCAGCAGCCGCCACGGCGGGGGGGCAGGCAATGAGCAGTACTTC.

The rearrangement uses TRBV7-2 and TRBJ2-1; D remains unclear. CDR3 length: 13 amino acids. Trimming took off 1 base at V and 8 bases at J, with 9 bases between the two ends. Germline CDR1 SGHTA, CDR2 FQGNSA. As DNA, the CDR3 is TGTGCCAGCAGCTTAGTATCTGGCTATGAGCAGTTCTTC. Its protein is CASSLVSGYEQFF.

The chain combines TRBV29-1 with TRBJ1-2; weak D call: TRBD1 (5 bases). Germline-derived CDR1 and CDR2 are SQVTM and ANQGSEA. V was shortened by 1 base and J by 4 bases, with 13 bases between the two germline ends. The CDR3 contains 14 residues. CDR3 amino acids: CSVEGGGTAYGYTF. The CDR3 bases are TGCAGCGTTGAAGGCGGTGGGACCGCCTATGGCTACACCTTC.

This chain connects TRBV20-1 to TRBJ1-5; D may be TRBD1 (5 bases). The CDR3 consists of 13 residues. V lost 5 bases and J 10 bases, leaving 18 bases between the germline ends. The germline gives CDR1 DFQATT, CDR2 SNEGSKA (reference sequence). The CDR3 sequence is CSAGALQGLPQHF. CDR3 coding DNA: TGCAGTGCTGGCGCCCTTCAGGGATTACCCCAGCATTTT.

The chain combines TRBV7-2 with TRBJ2-7; D gene ambiguous. CDR1 is SGHTA, CDR2 FQGNSA, per germline. This CDR3 comprises 13 residues. Between the trimmed V and J ends, which lost 1 base and 6 bases, there was a span of 10 bases. CDR3 region: CASSLVRASEQYF. The CDR3 nucleotides read TGTGCCAGCAGCTTAGTTCGGGCTAGCGAGCAGTACTTC.

This clonotype was detected only a few times. V and J are TRBV2 and TRBJ2-5; D not resolved. CDR3 length: 14 residues. V was trimmed by 3 bases and J by 1 base, leaving 9 bases between them. Germline CDR1 reads SNHLY; CDR2 reads FYNNEI. Written as DNA, the CDR3 is TGTGCCAGCAGTGAGCCGCCGCGCCAAGAGACCCAGTACTTC. Translating gives CASSEPPRQETQYF.

This clonotype was counted a few times. The chain uses TRBV9 and TRBJ2-3, with 8 bases aligning to TRBD2. The trim removed 3 bases at V and 0 bases at J, leaving 6 bases unmatched. Germline V gives CDR1 SGDLS, CDR2 YYNGEE. The length of the CDR3 is 16 residues. The CDR3, as DNA: TGTGCCAGCAGCGCCAGCGGGGGACCCAGCACAGATACGCAGTATTTT. It codes for CASSASGGPSTDTQYF.

This chain joins TRBV7-9 and TRBJ2-3; the match to TRBD2 covers 10 bases. The V segment lost 5 bases and the J segment 8 bases; nucleotides outside the gene matches: 10. Germline V CDR1 and CDR2: SEHNR, FQNEAQ (reference sequence). The CDR3 sequence is 15 residues long. As DNA, the CDR3 is TGTGCCAGCAGCATTAGCGGGGGGCCCGGATCTACGCAGTATTTT. As protein: CASSISGGPGSTQYF.

V and J are TRBV4-2 and TRBJ2-3; tentatively, D is TRBD2 (6 bases). CDR3 size: 16 residues. Germline CDR1 is LGHNA and CDR2 is YNFKEQ. Trimming pared 0 bases from V and 5 bases from J, leaving 15 bases between. The CDR3 DNA sequence: TGTGCCAGCAGCCAAGATCCGGGCAGGAGGGGAGATACGCAGTATTTT. Protein product: CASSQDPGRRGDTQYF.

This chain joins TRBV20-1 and TRBJ2-1, with TRBD2 as a possible D gene (6 bases). Trimming took 0 bases from V and 2 from J, leaving 14 bases between them. The length of the CDR3 is 16 residues. Germline V lookup: CDR1 DFQATT, CDR2 SNEGSKA (reference sequence). The CDR3 loop reads CSAREPRPGAYNEQFF. CDR3 coding DNA: TGCAGTGCTAGAGAACCCAGACCGGGAGCCTACAATGAGCAGTTCTTC.

V is TRBV6-5 and J is TRBJ1-6; a possible D gene is TRBD1 (5 bases). V lost 7 bases, J lost 8 bases, and 18 bases lay in between. The CDR3 is 15 residues long. The V gene's germline CDR1 is MNHEY and CDR2 SVGAGI. CDR3 coding DNA: TGTGCCAGCACCTCGGCTTACAGGCCTGATTCACCCCTCCACTTT. Protein sequence: CASTSAYRPDSPLHF.

V gene TRBV6-2 or TRBV6-3 combines with J gene TRBJ2-3; 8 bases map to TRBD1. The CDR3 has 17 residues. Per germline, CDR1 MNHEY and CDR2 SVGEGT. Trimming removed 6 bases from V and 2 bases from J; junction bases left unmatched: 13. The CDR3 nucleotides read TGTGCCAGCAGCGCCCCCGGGACAGGTTCCCCCACAGATACGCAGTATTTT. It is translated as CASSAPGTGSPTDTQYF.

Written as DNA, the CDR3 is TGTGCCACCAGCAGAGACCTCGGGCTAGCGGGGGGTCGAGGTTACAATGAGCAGTTCTTC. This translates into CATSRDLGLAGGRGYNEQFF. The rearrangement uses TRBV15 and TRBJ2-1; 11 nucleotides line up with TRBD2. There are 20 residues in the CDR3. CDR1 is LNHNV, CDR2 YYDKDF, per germline (reference sequence). The trim removed 0 bases at V and 4 bases at J, leaving 14 bases unmatched.

This sequence joins TRBV7-9 and TRBJ2-7; no clear D gene. Germline V gene data show CDR1 as SEHNR and CDR2 as FQNEAQ (reference sequence). The V and J ends lost 5 bases and 0 bases respectively, with 11 bases between them. The CDR3 is made up of 14 amino acids. This CDR3 reads CASSPDWISYEQYF. In DNA, the CDR3 is TGTGCCAGCAGCCCTGACTGGATCTCCTACGAGCAGTACTTC.

This chain connects TRBV6-5 to TRBJ2-4; 7 positions match TRBD1. The end of the DNA fits TRBJ2-5 better, so the J call may be wrong. The CDR3 loop spans 14 amino acids. CDR1 is MNHEY and CDR2 is SVGAGI in the germline V gene. The CDR3 protein is CASRRDSSQETQYF. The CDR3 region has the DNA TGTGCCAGCAGAAGGGACAGTAGCCAAGAGACCCAGTACTTC.

The chain joins TRBV12-3 or TRBV12-4 to TRBJ1-5; D is undetermined. The CDR3 runs to 12 residues. Trimming took off 8 bases at V and 9 bases at J, with 14 bases between the two ends. The CDR3, as DNA: TGTGCCAGCGGTAGCCTTGTTCCGCCCCAGCATTTT. The encoded protein is CASGSLVPPQHF.

The chain links TRBV12-3 or TRBV12-4 to TRBJ2-1; 8 bases are shared with TRBD2. V trimming: 6 bases; J trimming: 9 bases; junction bases outside the gene matches: 10. This CDR3 spans 14 amino acids. Written as DNA, the CDR3 is TGTGCCAGCAGAATAAACGGGGGGGCGGGTGAGCAGTTCTTC. It codes for CASRINGGAGEQFF.

This clonotype has a handful of counts. This chain uses TRBV27 with TRBJ1-2, with D possibly TRBD1 on 6 matching bases. V was trimmed by 5 bases and J by 7 bases, leaving 11 bases between them. The CDR3 totals 12 residues. Germline values: CDR1 MNHEY, CDR2 SMNVEV (reference sequence). The CDR3 reads CASSGNRAGYTF. The DNA for the CDR3 is TGTGCCAGCAGTGGGAACAGGGCTGGCTACACCTTC.

This clonotype has only a few counts. The chain couples TRBV7-3 to TRBJ2-5; 7 bases match TRBD2. V was clipped by 2 bases and J by 7 bases; unmatched bases: 4. From germline, CDR1 is SGHTA and CDR2 FQGTGA. The CDR3 extends over 13 amino acids. The CDR3 sequence: CASSLGGVATQYF. In DNA, the CDR3 is TGTGCCAGCAGCTTAGGGGGGGTCGCGACCCAGTACTTC.

This chain connects TRBV6-5 to TRBJ2-1, with TRBD1 as a possible D gene (6 bases). V was clipped by 5 bases and J by 6 bases, with 20 bases between them. CDR1 is MNHEY and CDR2 is SVGAGI in the germline V gene. This CDR3 has 16 amino acids. CDR3 sequence (DNA): TGTGCCAGCAGTCCAGTCGGGGCAGGGGTTTCCAATGAGCAGTTCTTC. This gives the protein CASSPVGAGVSNEQFF.

The chain has TRBV7-9 and TRBJ2-3; TRBD1 might be the D (5 bases). CDR3 length: 13 residues. CDR1 and CDR2 (germline): SEHNR, FQNEAQ (reference sequence). V was trimmed by 5 bases and J by 4 bases, leaving 10 bases between them. The CDR3 here is CASSPRTPDTQYF. For the CDR3, the DNA is TGTGCCAGCAGCCCCCGGACACCAGATACGCAGTATTTT.

A word on this clonotype: One end of the junction varies from germline; a read error may be responsible. J is TRBJ2-4 and V is TRBV7-2; 8 bases match TRBD1. CDR1 is SGHTA, CDR2 FQGNSA, per germline. The CDR3 extends over 20 amino acids. The CDR3 DNA sequence: TGTGCCGGCAGCTCCCCACGCTGGCAGGGGGCGAGGGACCAAAGGTACATTCAGTACTTC. It codes for CAGSSPRWQGARDQRYIQYF.

The chain recombines TRBV27 with TRBJ2-3, with a possible D match to TRBD2 (5 bases). Germline V gene lookup returns CDR1 MNHEY and CDR2 SMNVEV (reference sequence). Deletions cut 3 bases from V and 6 bases from J, with 22 bases between. The CDR3 has 17 amino acids. CDR3: CASSLYVGRIVGDTQYF. CDR3 in DNA: TGTGCCAGCAGTTTGTATGTAGGGAGAATTGTTGGGGATACGCAGTATTTT.

This CDR3 reads CASSLEQGSVNIQYF. CDR3 sequence (DNA): TGTGCCAGCAGCTTAGAACAGGGGAGTGTGAACATTCAGTACTTC. This chain uses TRBV7-9 with TRBJ2-4; 7 bases are shared with TRBD1. CDR3 size: 15 residues. J gave up 7 bases and V 1 base, and 7 bases lay outside the gene matches. Germline loops: CDR1 SEHNR, CDR2 FQNEAQ (reference sequence).

A word on this clonotype: One end of the junction does not line up with germline, which may come from a read error. DNA of the CDR3: TGCGGTGCTGGGCTACATGGACGAGAGACCCAGTACTTC. Protein product: CGAGLHGRETQYF. This rearrangement joins TRBV20-1 to TRBJ2-5, with D unclear. The CDR3 consists of 13 residues. Germline CDR1 DFQATT, CDR2 SNEGSKA (reference sequence).

The chain joins TRBV18 to TRBJ2-7; tentatively, D is TRBD1 (6 bases). In germline, CDR1 is KGHSH, CDR2 LQKENI. The CDR3 runs to 15 residues. V shed 2 bases and J shed 3 bases, with 14 bases lying between them. The CDR3 reads CASSPRQASIYEQYF. CDR3 coding DNA: TGTGCCAGCTCACCAAGACAGGCCTCGATCTACGAGCAGTACTTC.